The present entry profiles one T cell receptor beta chain with its context. No antigen is known for it. The PCR used 60 Vbeta and 13 Jbeta primers. TCRdb's copy holds only in-frame clones and misses some; the assay was immunoSEQ multiplex PCR. The sample yields approximately 150,000 clones, more than 80% seen once. This sample stems from a study of cytomegalovirus exposure and HLA in healthy donors. Study-level results: When a later analysis was performed, an Asian-associated ancestry cluster reportedly had fewer N-insertions than the approximately 600-donor mean. Associated with HLA alleles at 0.05 false discovery rate in a later analysis were around 15,000 TCR beta sequences. TCR association rates varied by HLA locus in a later analysis, with DRB1 highest and HLA-C lowest.

The V end was cut by 0 bases, the J end by 3 bases, with 7 bases between. The CDR3 extends over 14 amino acids. Germline assignment: CDR1 MNHNY and CDR2 SVGAGI (reference sequence). Nominally healthy donors were sampled, though unrecorded immune exposures were likely. The chain joins TRBV6-6 to TRBJ2-3; no clear D. The TCR sequence derives from a woman in her fifties or sixties in good health and CMV-seronegative. Sequencing was done on a sample of PBMCs. The CDR3 sequence: CASSYSIQTDTQYF. The CDR3 coding sequence is TGTGCCAGCAGTTACTCGATTCAGACAGATACGCAGTATTTT.